One sample yielded the 21 T cell receptor beta chains listed below, sequenced in a study of response to subunit inactivated influenza vaccine. One entry per CDR3 protein results from TCRdb running MiXCR on the RT-PCR reads. The table records 150,000 or so distinct CDR3 sequences, about 10% of them present only once. This specimen consisted of CD8+ T cells sorted from PBMCs, obtained less than 30 months after vaccination. These receptors came from a man in his fifties or sixties who received an inactivated influenza vaccine.

This chain uses TRBV6-6 with TRBJ1-2, with 7 bases matching TRBD1. The CDR3 loop spans 12 amino acids. V lost 9 bases, J lost 6 bases, and 7 bases stayed unmatched. CDR1 is MNHNY and CDR2 is SVGAGI in the germline V gene (reference sequence). This CDR3 reads CASLGGQDGYTF. Here the CDR3 DNA reads TGTGCCAGTCTCGGAGGACAGGATGGCTACACCTTC.

This clonotype was counted many times. The chain employs TRBV9 and TRBJ2-4; D is uncertain. Germline V gene sequence: CDR1 SGDLS, CDR2 YYNGEE. The CDR3 runs 13 residues. V lost 4 bases, J lost 6 bases, and 11 bases lay in between. The CDR3: CASSPNPGNIQYF. As DNA, the CDR3 is TGTGCCAGCAGCCCTAACCCCGGAAACATTCAGTACTTC.

There are a few counts of this clonotype. The chain employs TRBV20-1 and TRBJ2-3, with 9 bases aligning to TRBD1. Germline V gives CDR1 DFQATT, CDR2 SNEGSKA (reference sequence). The CDR3 covers 14 residues. V trimming: 6 bases; J trimming: 2 bases; junction bases outside the gene matches: 6. The CDR3 here is CSADTGGNTDTQYF. In DNA form, the CDR3 reads TGCAGTGCGGATACAGGGGGCAACACAGATACGCAGTATTTT.

At least ten counts were recorded for this clonotype. The chain uses TRBV7-6 and TRBJ2-7, with no clear D. Trimming shortened V by 4 bases and J by 6 bases, and 10 bases separated the two germline ends. Germline V gives CDR1 SGHVS, CDR2 FNYEAQ. The CDR3 has 12 residues. Written as DNA, the CDR3 is TGTGCCAGCAGCTCCCGCGCTTTCGAGCAGTACTTC. Its protein product is CASSSRAFEQYF.

This clonotype has a handful of counts. The V gene is TRBV7-9, the J gene TRBJ2-5, with 10 bases fitting TRBD2. The V gene end was trimmed by 8 bases and the J gene end by 3 bases; junction bases not matched to a gene: 9. In germline, CDR1 is SEHNR, CDR2 FQNEAQ (reference sequence). The CDR3 length is 15 residues. CDR3 protein: CASQRGLAGEETQYF. The CDR3 coding sequence is TGTGCCAGCCAACGTGGGCTAGCGGGGGAAGAGACCCAGTACTTC.

The chain joins TRBV4-3 to TRBJ2-1; the D call may be TRBD1 or TRBD2 (5 bases each). Trimming pared 7 bases from V and 5 bases from J, leaving 15 bases between. The V gene's germline CDR1 is LGHNA and CDR2 YSLEER. The CDR3 has 14 amino acids. CDR3 amino acids: CASNYGLGDNEQFF. In DNA form, the CDR3 reads TGCGCCAGCAATTACGGATTGGGGGACAATGAGCAGTTCTTC.

There are a few counts of this clonotype. The rearrangement uses TRBV9 and TRBJ2-2; a weak D match, TRBD2 (5 bases). CDR3 length: 15 amino acids. Deletions cut 0 bases from V and 4 bases from J, with 10 bases between. Looked up from germline, CDR1 is SGDLS and CDR2 is YYNGEE. Here the CDR3 DNA reads TGTGCCAGCAGCGTAGGTGACTACCGCACCGGGGAGCTGTTTTTT. Protein: CASSVGDYRTGELFF.

V is TRBV29-1 and J is TRBJ2-5, with 7 bases that match TRBD2. From germline, CDR1 is SQVTM and CDR2 ANQGSEA. This CDR3 spans 15 amino acids. V dropped 0 bases and J dropped 4; count of bases not matched to a gene: 8. CDR3 loop: CSVEDRSGLIETQYF. DNA for the CDR3: TGCAGCGTTGAAGACCGTAGCGGGCTCATAGAGACCCAGTACTTC.

This clonotype was recorded many times. The chain is built from TRBV3-1 and TRBJ2-7, with 7 bases aligning to TRBD1. V was clipped by 4 bases and J by 6 bases; unmatched bases: 9. From germline, CDR1 is LGHDT and CDR2 YNNKEL (reference sequence). This CDR3 comprises 14 residues. DNA of the CDR3: TGTGCCAGCAGCCTACTACGGGACAGTCGCGAGCAGTACTTC. This codes for CASSLLRDSREQYF.

This clonotype was detected only a few times. CDR3 sequence: CASSDRSNTGELFF. The DNA for the CDR3 is TGTGCCAGCAGTGACAGGTCCAACACCGGGGAGCTGTTTTTT. V and J are TRBV12-3 or TRBV12-4 and TRBJ2-2; D is possibly TRBD1 (6 bases). The CDR3 consists of 14 residues. Trimming removed 5 bases at V and 2 bases at J, with 9 bases between.

This chain uses TRBV4-1 with TRBJ2-7; perhaps D is TRBD1 or TRBD2 (5 bases each). Trimming removed 1 base from V and 2 bases from J, with 9 bases in between. Germline V lookup: CDR1 MGHRA, CDR2 YSYEKL. The CDR3 has 14 residues. CDR3 in amino acids: CASSQAGATYEQYF. The CDR3 DNA reads as TGCGCCAGCAGCCAAGCCGGGGCTACCTACGAGCAGTACTTC.

The rearrangement uses TRBV4-2 and TRBJ2-3; TRBD2 aligns across 9 bases. Losses at the gene ends were 1 base for V and 4 bases for J; bases not matched to a gene: 0. This CDR3 is 14 amino acids long. Germline V gene lookup returns CDR1 LGHNA and CDR2 YNFKEQ. CDR3 in DNA: TGTGCCAGCAGCCAAGGCGGGGGGGCAGATACGCAGTATTTT. Protein sequence: CASSQGGGADTQYF.

The chain couples TRBV5-1 to TRBJ1-1, with D perhaps matching TRBD1 (5 bases). Per the germline V gene, CDR1 is SGHRS and CDR2 is YFSETQ. The CDR3 consists of 16 residues. Trimming removed 2 bases from V and 4 bases from J, with 18 bases in between. This CDR3 is CASSFRSGLGGTEAFF. CDR3 DNA sequence: TGCGCCAGCAGCTTTAGGAGTGGGCTCGGGGGCACTGAAGCTTTCTTT.

The gene calls are TRBV10-3 and TRBJ2-2; 7 bases are shared with TRBD1. The CDR3 length is 15 residues. Germline V gives CDR1 ENHRY, CDR2 SYGVKD. V lost 4 bases to trimming and J lost 4 bases; unmatched junction nucleotides: 6. The CDR3 DNA reads TGTGCCATCAGTGGAGGGACAGAAGCCACCGGGGAGCTGTTTTTT. Translated, it gives CAISGGTEATGELFF.

The V call is TRBV19, the J call TRBJ2-1; 7 bases line up with TRBD1. With V trimmed by 5 bases and J by 9 bases, 13 bases remained unmatched. The CDR3 length is 15 residues. CDR1 is LNHDA and CDR2 is SQIVND in the germline V gene (reference sequence). CDR3 sequence (DNA): TGTGCCAGTAGTCAACCGGGACAGACGGGTCGTGAGCAGTTCTTC. This gives the protein CASSQPGQTGREQFF. The entire variable domain, with the rest obtained from reference TRBV19 and TRBJ2-1, is as follows: DGGITQSPKYLFRKEGQNVTLSCEQNLNHDAMYWYRQDPGQGLRLIYYSQIVNDFQKGDIAEGYSVSREKKESFPLTVTSAQKNPTAFYLCASSQPGQTGREQFFGPGTRLTVL.

Only a few counts were recorded for this clonotype. The chain is built from TRBV7-8 and TRBJ1-4; TRBD1 agrees at 8 bases. CDR3 length: 14 residues. Trimming removed 4 bases from V and 7 bases from J; junction bases left unmatched: 5. CDR1 SGHVS and CDR2 FQNEAQ come from the germline V gene. CDR3 sequence reads: CASSSQGAPEKLFF. The CDR3 DNA is TGTGCCAGCAGCTCGCAGGGGGCGCCTGAAAAACTGTTTTTT.

This clonotype showed up many times. This chain uses TRBV20-1 with TRBJ2-7, with 13 nucleotides matching TRBD2. This CDR3 has 15 amino acids. V shed 2 bases, J shed 5 bases, and the junction held 6 bases outside the gene matches. In germline, CDR1 is DFQATT, CDR2 SNEGSKA (reference sequence). CDR3 amino acids: CSARRTSGSPHEQYF. DNA for the CDR3: TGCAGTGCTAGAAGGACTAGCGGGAGCCCTCACGAGCAGTACTTC.

The CDR3 DNA is TGTGCCAGCAGTGAAGAGGCGGGGTTTAAGGATGAGCAGTTCTTC. It codes for CASSEEAGFKDEQFF. The chain links TRBV2 to TRBJ2-1; possibly TRBD2 for D (6 bases). Trimming pared 1 base from V and 8 bases from J, leaving 15 bases between. Germline V CDR1 and CDR2: SNHLY, FYNNEI. There are 15 residues in the CDR3.

This clonotype has just a few counts. The V and J genes are TRBV10-3 and TRBJ2-1, with D tentatively TRBD1 (5 bases). Germline V gives CDR1 ENHRY, CDR2 SYGVKD. This CDR3 has 13 residues. With 10 bases removed from V and 7 bases from J, the gap between germline ends came to 17 bases. CDR3 DNA sequence: TGTGCCACAAAGGGGCCTTTAGATAATGAGCAGTTCTTC. It is translated as CATKGPLDNEQFF.

This clonotype was observed at least ten times. V usage is TRBV12-3 or TRBV12-4 and J usage is TRBJ2-6; no firm D call. Trimming pared 1 base from V and 2 bases from J, leaving 6 bases between. This CDR3 is built from 15 residues. The CDR3 DNA sequence: TGTGCCAGCAGTTTAGGGGATCCTGGGGCCAACGTCCTGACTTTC. Translation gives CASSLGDPGANVLTF.

The V call is TRBV10-3, the J call TRBJ2-3; no clear D gene. This CDR3 spans 16 amino acids. Germline V gene sequence: CDR1 ENHRY, CDR2 SYGVKD. V was pared by 5 bases and J by 0 bases, with 15 bases between. The CDR3: CAISSFGQASTDTQYF. CDR3 sequence (DNA): TGTGCCATCAGTTCCTTCGGCCAGGCTAGCACAGATACGCAGTATTTT.